Listed here are 10 T cell receptor beta chains from one sample, sequenced in a study of blood T cell repertoires in COVID-19. Profiling relied on immunoSEQ multiplex PCR, and the TCRdb table lists in-frame clones only, not all of them. This table has about 130,000 clones, 65% to 90% appearing once. Specimen: peripheral blood. The source is a man older than 75 with active or convalescent COVID-19.

The chain employs TRBV6-5 and TRBJ1-1; possible D gene TRBD1, 6 bases. Germline CDR1 and CDR2: MNHEY and SVGAGI. Trimming cost V 1 base and J 7 bases, with 16 bases left between them. This CDR3 spans 15 amino acids. The CDR3 region is CASSYFAGASDEAFF. In DNA form, the CDR3 reads TGTGCCAGCAGTTACTTCGCAGGGGCAAGCGATGAAGCTTTCTTT.

The rearrangement links TRBV12-5 to TRBJ2-1; 11 bases map to TRBD2. From germline, CDR1 is LGHNT and CDR2 FRNRAP. Unmatched junction bases numbered 4, after V lost 1 base and J lost 8 bases. This CDR3 is built from 15 residues. CDR3 bases: TGTGCTAGTGGTTTGGGACTAGCGGGAATGGATGAGCAGTTCTTC. Translating gives CASGLGLAGMDEQFF.

J is TRBJ1-5 and V is TRBV7-3, with D unclear. Germline CDR1 is SGHTA and CDR2 is FQGTGA. V shed 5 bases and J shed 5 bases, with 10 bases lying between them. The CDR3 loop spans 13 amino acids. The CDR3 spells CASSLGADQPQHF. The CDR3 DNA is TGTGCCAGCAGCCTGGGTGCGGATCAGCCCCAGCATTTT.

This clone was seen once. This chain connects TRBV18 to TRBJ1-3, with D possibly matching TRBD1 (5 bases). Germline CDR1 reads KGHSH; CDR2 reads LQKENI. Trimming took off 1 base at V and 2 bases at J, with 12 bases between the two ends. CDR3 length equals 16 residues. The CDR3 spells CASSPLRDSPGNTIYF. CDR3 sequence (DNA): TGTGCCAGCTCACCACTCCGCGACAGTCCTGGAAACACCATATATTTT.

The chain joins TRBV10-3 to TRBJ2-1; TRBD1 is a possible D gene (5 bases). V was cut by 6 bases and J by 0 bases, with 15 bases left in between. The germline CDR1 and CDR2 sequences are ENHRY and SYGVKD. The length of the CDR3 is 16 residues. The CDR3 is CAIRAWGQSSYNEQFF. In DNA, the CDR3 is TGTGCCATCAGGGCGTGGGGCCAGAGCTCCTACAATGAGCAGTTCTTC.

The chain links TRBV2 to TRBJ2-2; 7 bases are shared with TRBD2. The CDR3 has 15 amino acids. The junction had 5 bases not matched to a gene; V was cut back by 5 bases and J by 2 bases. CDR1 is SNHLY and CDR2 is FYNNEI in the germline V gene. The CDR3 coding sequence is TGTGCCAGCAGTTGGGGGGGAGGCAACACCGGGGAGCTGTTTTTT. Its translation is CASSWGGGNTGELFF.

V usage is TRBV7-9 and J usage is TRBJ2-5, with 12 bases aligning to TRBD2. Germline CDR1 SEHNR, CDR2 FQNEAQ (reference sequence). The CDR3 is 16 residues long. Losses at the gene ends were 5 bases for V and 4 bases for J; bases not matched to a gene: 8. CDR3 nucleotide sequence: TGTGCCAGCAGCCCTCTAGCGGGGGGGCCCGGAGAGACCCAGTACTTC. Amino acids: CASSPLAGGPGETQYF.

The rearrangement joins TRBV24-1 to TRBJ2-2, with TRBD1 matching over 9 bases. The length of the CDR3 is 17 residues. V was pared by 5 bases and J by 4 bases, with 10 bases of the junction left unmatched. In germline, CDR1 is KGHDR, CDR2 SFDVKD. In nucleotides, the CDR3 is TGTGCCACCAGTGGCTTCCTGGGACAGGGTCGCACCGGGGAGCTGTTTTTT. Translated, it gives CATSGFLGQGRTGELFF.

A few counts support this clone. The genes are TRBV7-2 and TRBJ2-7, with D perhaps TRBD1 (6 bases). CDR3 length equals 13 residues. With 6 bases removed from V and 1 base from J, the gap between germline ends came to 10 bases. In germline, CDR1 is SGHTA, CDR2 FQGNSA. The CDR3 nucleotides read TGTGCCAGCAGTAAGGGGGTTTCCTACGAGCAGTACTTC. Translating gives CASSKGVSYEQYF.

The chain employs TRBV11-2 and TRBJ2-4; D gene ambiguous. The CDR3 runs to 13 residues. CDR1 is SGHAT, CDR2 FQNNGV, per germline. Trimming pared 1 base from V and 5 bases from J, leaving 6 bases between. The CDR3 DNA sequence: TGTGCCAGCAGCTTAGCCGGAGAAAACATTCAGTACTTC. Its protein product is CASSLAGENIQYF.